This TCR beta chain was observed in a study of cytomegalovirus exposure and HLA in healthy donors. Whole-study findings and limits: Indistinguishable V segments such as TRBV6-2 and TRBV6-3 were excluded. A later analysis showed that HLA-associated TCR beta chains had undergone more clonal expansion than equally common others. Segments of the TCR beta V type were, in most cases, productive about 87% or about 30% of the time in an earlier analysis. The study carried out a later analysis of TCR beta sequences. It associated 15,000 to 20,000 of them with specific HLA alleles at a false discovery rate of 0.05.

V was cut by 6 bases and J by 4 bases, with 13 bases left in between. Germline V gene lookup returns CDR1 MNHEY and CDR2 SVGAGI. The CDR3 runs 14 residues. Amplification used 60 Vbeta primers and 13 Jbeta primers. The table came from immunoSEQ multiplex PCR; TCRdb's copy has only in-frame clones and leaves some out. The sample lists 110,000 or so clones; 82% were seen once. This clone has only one observation. Its antigen is not identified. V and J are TRBV6-5 and TRBJ1-3; no definite D call. The receptor's source is a young woman in good health and CMV-seronegative. Sequenced input: PBMCs. The CDR3 DNA is TGTGCCAGCAGCTTTGGAGTGGCGGGAAACACCATATATTTT. Protein sequence: CASSFGVAGNTIYF.